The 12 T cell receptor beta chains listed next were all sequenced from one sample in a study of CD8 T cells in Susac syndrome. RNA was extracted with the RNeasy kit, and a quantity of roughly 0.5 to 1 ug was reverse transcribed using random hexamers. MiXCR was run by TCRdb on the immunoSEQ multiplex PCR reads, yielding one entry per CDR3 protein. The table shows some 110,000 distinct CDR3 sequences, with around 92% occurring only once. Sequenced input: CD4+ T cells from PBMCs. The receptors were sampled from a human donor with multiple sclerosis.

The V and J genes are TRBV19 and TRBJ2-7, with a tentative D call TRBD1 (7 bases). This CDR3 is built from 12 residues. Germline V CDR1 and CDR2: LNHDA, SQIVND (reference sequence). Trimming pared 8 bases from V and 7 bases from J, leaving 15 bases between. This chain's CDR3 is CASGRQGGEQYF. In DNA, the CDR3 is TGTGCCAGTGGGCGGCAGGGGGGTGAGCAGTACTTC.

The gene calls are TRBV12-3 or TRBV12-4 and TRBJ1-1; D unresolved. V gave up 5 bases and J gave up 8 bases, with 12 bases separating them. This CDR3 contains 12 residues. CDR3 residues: CASSERTTEAFF. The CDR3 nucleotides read TGTGCCAGCAGTGAAAGGACGACGGAAGCTTTCTTT.

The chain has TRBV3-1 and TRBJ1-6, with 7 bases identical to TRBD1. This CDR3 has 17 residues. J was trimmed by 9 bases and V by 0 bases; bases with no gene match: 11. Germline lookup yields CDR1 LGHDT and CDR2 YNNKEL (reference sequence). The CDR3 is CASSQDFGARQGSPLHF. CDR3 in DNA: TGTGCCAGCAGCCAAGACTTCGGGGCGAGACAGGGTTCACCCCTCCACTTT.

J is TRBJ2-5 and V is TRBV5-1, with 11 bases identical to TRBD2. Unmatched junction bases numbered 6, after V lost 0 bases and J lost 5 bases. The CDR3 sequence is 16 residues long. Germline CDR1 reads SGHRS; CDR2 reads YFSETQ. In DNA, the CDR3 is TGCGCCAGCAGCTTGGCTGTAGCGGGGGGGCCGGAGACCCAGTACTTC. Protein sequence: CASSLAVAGGPETQYF.

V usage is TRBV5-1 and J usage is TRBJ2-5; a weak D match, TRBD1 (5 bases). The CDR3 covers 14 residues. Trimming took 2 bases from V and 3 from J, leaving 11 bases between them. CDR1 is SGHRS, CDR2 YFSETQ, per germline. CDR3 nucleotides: TGCGCCAGCAGCTTCCAGGGAACGGAAGAGACCCAGTACTTC. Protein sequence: CASSFQGTEETQYF.

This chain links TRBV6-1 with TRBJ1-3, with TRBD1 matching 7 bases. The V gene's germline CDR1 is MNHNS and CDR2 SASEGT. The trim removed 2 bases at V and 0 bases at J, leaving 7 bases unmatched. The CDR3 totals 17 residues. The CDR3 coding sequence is TGTGCCAGCAGTGAACGCAGGGGGATAAGCTCTGGAAACACCATATATTTT. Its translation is CASSERRGISSGNTIYF.

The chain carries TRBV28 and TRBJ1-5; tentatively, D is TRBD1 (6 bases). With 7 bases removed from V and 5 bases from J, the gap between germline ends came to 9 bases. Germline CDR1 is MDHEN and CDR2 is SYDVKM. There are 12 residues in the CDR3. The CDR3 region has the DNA TGTGCCAGCAATACAGGGCATCAGCCCCAGCATTTT. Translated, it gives CASNTGHQPQHF.

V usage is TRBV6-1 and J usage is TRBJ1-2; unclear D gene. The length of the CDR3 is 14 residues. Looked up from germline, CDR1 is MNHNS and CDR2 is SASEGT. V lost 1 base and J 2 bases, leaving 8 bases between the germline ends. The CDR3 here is CASSEGPRNYGYTF. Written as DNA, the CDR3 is TGTGCCAGCAGTGAAGGCCCTCGAAACTATGGCTACACCTTC.

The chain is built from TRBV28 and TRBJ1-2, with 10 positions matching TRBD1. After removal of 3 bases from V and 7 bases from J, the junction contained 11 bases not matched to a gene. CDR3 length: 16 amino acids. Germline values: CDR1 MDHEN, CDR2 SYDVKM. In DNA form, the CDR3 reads TGTGCCAGCAGTTTCTTGACCCGGGACAGGGGAAGTGGCTACACCTTC. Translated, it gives CASSFLTRDRGSGYTF.

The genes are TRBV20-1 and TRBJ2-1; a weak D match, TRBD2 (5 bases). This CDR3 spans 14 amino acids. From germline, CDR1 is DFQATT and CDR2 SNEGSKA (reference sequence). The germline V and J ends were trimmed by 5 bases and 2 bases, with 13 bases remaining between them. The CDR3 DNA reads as TGCAGTGCTCTTACTACCGGGACCTACAATGAGCAGTTCTTC. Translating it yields CSALTTGTYNEQFF.

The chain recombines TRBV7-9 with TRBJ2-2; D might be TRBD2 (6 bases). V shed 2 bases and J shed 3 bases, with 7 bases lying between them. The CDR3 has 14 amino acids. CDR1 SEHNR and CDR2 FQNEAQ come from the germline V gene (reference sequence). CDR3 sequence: CASSLRRDTGELFF. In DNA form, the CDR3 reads TGTGCCAGCAGCTTAAGGAGGGACACCGGGGAGCTGTTTTTT.

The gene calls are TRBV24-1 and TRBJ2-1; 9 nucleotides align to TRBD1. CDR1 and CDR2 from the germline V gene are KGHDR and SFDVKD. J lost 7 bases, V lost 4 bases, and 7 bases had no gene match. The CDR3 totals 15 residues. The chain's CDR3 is CATSDPGTGTNEQFF. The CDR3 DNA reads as TGTGCCACCAGTGACCCTGGGACAGGGACGAATGAGCAGTTCTTC.